This T cell receptor (beta chain) was identified in a study of tumor and adjacent non-tumor tissue in lung cancer. Turning to the study itself: There were some 11 adenocarcinoma, a couple of squamous cell carcinoma and 1 small cell lung cancer cases. Aged roughly 31 to 85 years, patients included nine to ten men and roughly 5 women with stage I to III disease. Broader study findings: Significantly higher TCR diversity was found in tumor than normal lung. In normal lung, the top 100 clones were significantly more dominant than in tumor.

The template was RNA from unsorted bulk tissue. The library came from three nested PCR rounds adapted from ARM-PCR protocols. In TCRdb, the multiplex PCR reads were re-called with MiXCR into one record per CDR3 protein. The table includes 120,000 or so distinct CDR3 sequences, 66% detected once. With respect to this clonotype: The antigen remains undetermined. Germline is not matched at one junction end, which may reflect a read error.

The length of the CDR3 is 13 residues. The sequence derives from a man between 25 and 39 years old with non-small cell lung cancer. The sample was lung tumor tissue. This chain uses TRBV12-3 or TRBV12-4 with TRBJ2-5; tentatively, D is TRBD1 (5 bases). The chain's CDR3 is CVSVQAYHETQCF. In nucleotides, the CDR3 is TGTGTCAGCGTACAGGCCTACCATGAGACCCAGTGCTTC.